These T cell receptor beta chains were read from a single sample in a study of blood T cell repertoires in COVID-19. The protocol was immunoSEQ multiplex PCR, while the TCRdb copy is restricted to in-frame clones and leaves out a portion. In the table there are 150,000 or so clones, around 81% of which are singletons. Sequenced: peripheral blood. The receptors come from a woman in her 40s with active or convalescent COVID-19. Each CDR3 is given with its conserved first and last residue. The order of the fields is V gene, J gene, D gene, CDR3 protein. D genes are given only for firm matches.

v_gene: TRBV30; j_gene: TRBJ1-1; d_gene: .; CDR3aa: CAWSLTEAFF
v_gene: TRBV27; j_gene: TRBJ1-1; d_gene: .; CDR3aa: CASSPHASGRNTEAFF
v_gene: TRBV4-3; j_gene: TRBJ1-2; d_gene: .; CDR3aa: CASSQDPLSGYTF
v_gene: TRBV7-2; j_gene: TRBJ1-2; d_gene: TRBD1; CDR3aa: CASSPYLEIGQGNYGYTF
v_gene: TRBV7-2; j_gene: TRBJ1-2; d_gene: .; CDR3aa: CASSSAGRGNYGYTF
v_gene: TRBV27; j_gene: TRBJ2-1; d_gene: TRBD2; CDR3aa: CASSVAGVIYNEQFF
v_gene: TRBV7-9; j_gene: TRBJ2-7; d_gene: .; CDR3aa: CASSLRQGSSYEQYF
v_gene: TRBV28; j_gene: TRBJ2-3; d_gene: .; CDR3aa: CASSRDKFTDTQYF
v_gene: TRBV5-1; j_gene: TRBJ1-1; d_gene: .; CDR3aa: CASSLFSQNTEAFF
v_gene: TRBV6-1; j_gene: TRBJ1-3; d_gene: TRBD1; CDR3aa: CASSERTGGGNTIYF
v_gene: TRBV28; j_gene: TRBJ2-7; d_gene: TRBD1; CDR3aa: CASNPGQGGYEQYF
v_gene: TRBV6-1; j_gene: TRBJ2-7; d_gene: .; CDR3aa: CASSDTGSSYEQYF
v_gene: TRBV30; j_gene: TRBJ1-1; d_gene: .; CDR3aa: CAWISRVTEAFF
v_gene: TRBV14; j_gene: TRBJ2-1; d_gene: TRBD2; CDR3aa: CASSQHAGLAHYNEQFF
v_gene: TRBV2; j_gene: TRBJ2-1; d_gene: .; CDR3aa: CASRDPTGPAQDSNEQFF
v_gene: TRBV7-9; j_gene: TRBJ1-2; d_gene: .; CDR3aa: CASTMDSYGYTF
v_gene: TRBV6-5; j_gene: TRBJ1-6; d_gene: .; CDR3aa: CASSYGGSYNSPLHF
v_gene: TRBV9; j_gene: TRBJ1-3; d_gene: TRBD1; CDR3aa: CASSVEGMDRRTSTTSGNTIYF
v_gene: TRBV4-1; j_gene: TRBJ1-4; d_gene: TRBD1; CDR3aa: CASSQRGTGANEKLFF
v_gene: TRBV3-1/TRBV3-2; j_gene: TRBJ1-2; d_gene: .; CDR3aa: CASSRRGSYGYTF
v_gene: TRBV5-1; j_gene: TRBJ1-4; d_gene: .; CDR3aa: CASSLAGRINEKLFF
v_gene: TRBV19; j_gene: TRBJ1-5; d_gene: TRBD1; CDR3aa: CASSIRGQGGSGNQPQHF
v_gene: TRBV24-1; j_gene: TRBJ2-3; d_gene: TRBD2; CDR3aa: CATSDSRMAGAGPHATQYF
v_gene: TRBV28; j_gene: TRBJ1-6; d_gene: .; CDR3aa: CASSFPHKGAPLHF
v_gene: TRBV7-2; j_gene: TRBJ2-7; d_gene: TRBD1; CDR3aa: CASQTGAGYYEQYF
v_gene: TRBV5-8; j_gene: TRBJ1-5; d_gene: TRBD1; CDR3aa: CASSLGQGWNQPQHF
v_gene: TRBV29-1; j_gene: TRBJ1-1; d_gene: TRBD1; CDR3aa: CSVQGQGVPNTEAFF
v_gene: TRBV29-1; j_gene: TRBJ1-2; d_gene: .; CDR3aa: CSVLLFHRDNNYYGYTF
v_gene: TRBV12-3/TRBV12-4; j_gene: TRBJ2-2; d_gene: .; CDR3aa: CASSTGNTGELFF
v_gene: TRBV18; j_gene: TRBJ2-7; d_gene: TRBD2; CDR3aa: CASSPIGAGGSYEQYF
v_gene: TRBV30; j_gene: TRBJ1-5; d_gene: TRBD1; CDR3aa: CAWSLDRDQPQHF